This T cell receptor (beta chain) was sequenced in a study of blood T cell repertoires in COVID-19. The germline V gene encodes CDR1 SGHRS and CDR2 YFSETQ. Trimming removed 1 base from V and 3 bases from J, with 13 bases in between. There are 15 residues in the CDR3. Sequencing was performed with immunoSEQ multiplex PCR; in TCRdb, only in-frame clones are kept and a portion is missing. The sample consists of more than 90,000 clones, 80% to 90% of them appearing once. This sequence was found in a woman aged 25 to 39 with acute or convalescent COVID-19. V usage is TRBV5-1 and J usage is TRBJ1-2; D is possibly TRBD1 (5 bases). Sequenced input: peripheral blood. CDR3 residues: CASSLKRGQDYGYTF. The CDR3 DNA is TGCGCCAGCAGCTTGAAAAGGGGCCAAGACTATGGCTACACCTTC.